These T cell receptor beta chains were read from a single sample in a study of T cells in Graves' hyperthyroidism and ophthalmopathy. TCRdb used MiXCR to reprocess the multiplex PCR reads, holding one entry per CDR3 protein. The table shows 500,000 to 650,000 distinct CDR3 sequences, with 40% to 50% occurring only once. Sequenced sample: peripheral blood or thyroid tissue (not recorded which). Receptors were obtained from an adult woman with Graves' disease, either hyperthyroidism or ophthalmopathy (not recorded which). Both conserved end residues are part of each CDR3. Fields, in order: clone size, V gene, D gene, J gene, CDR3 protein, CDR3 DNA. A D gene is named only where the DNA matches it firmly. Size is stated for part of the rows, as once, few or many counts, or as a class when the clone is expanded.

-	TRBV2	-	TRBJ1-3	CASSEAGTIYF	TGTGCCAGCAGTGAAGCTGGCACCATATATTTT
few	TRBV7-9	-	TRBJ1-2	CASSGGTPRMNYGYTF	TGTGCCAGCAGCGGAGGGACGCCTAGGATGAACTATGGCTACACCTTC
-	TRBV11-2	-	TRBJ1-1	CATTGTNTMNTEAFF	TGTGCCACCACAGGGACTAATACCATGAACACTGAAGCTTTCTTT
-	TRBV20-1	TRBD2	TRBJ2-7	CSAESGSLGLAGGPYEQYF	TGCAGTGCCGAATCGGGATCGCTCGGACTAGCGGGAGGGCCGTACGAGCAGTACTTC
many	TRBV7-2	TRBD1	TRBJ1-2	CASSRTGRGYTF	TGTGCCAGCAGCCGGACAGGGAGAGGCTACACCTTC
few	TRBV19	TRBD1	TRBJ1-5	CASSTFTGGVGQPQHF	TGTGCCAGTAGTACCTTCACAGGGGGCGTGGGTCAGCCCCAGCATTTT
-	TRBV20-1	TRBD1	TRBJ2-6	CSARVTGTGPISGANVLTF	TGCAGTGCTAGAGTAACCGGGACAGGGCCCATCTCTGGGGCCAACGTCCTGACTTTC
many	TRBV4-1	-	TRBJ1-1	CASSQFTGNQAFF	TGCGCCAGCAGCCAATTTACAGGGAACCAAGCTTTCTTT
-	TRBV7-9	TRBD2	TRBJ2-7	CASSSGTSGRAGEQYF	TGTGCCAGCAGCTCAGGGACTAGCGGGAGGGCCGGCGAGCAGTACTTC
many	TRBV5-1	-	TRBJ1-4	CASSLATDGGLTNEKLFF	TGCGCCAGCAGCTTGGCCACTGATGGGGGGCTAACTAATGAAAAACTGTTTTTT
many	TRBV6-5	-	TRBJ2-5	CASSYSVTETQYF	TGTGCCAGCAGTTACTCAGTAACCGAGACCCAGTACTTC
many	TRBV20-1	-	TRBJ1-4	CSAPDNEKLFF	TGCAGTGCTCCGGATAATGAAAAACTGTTTTTT
many	TRBV9	-	TRBJ2-5	CASSTGRSQETQYF	TGTGCCAGCAGCACCGGACGTAGTCAAGAGACCCAGTACTTC
-	TRBV7-3	TRBD1	TRBJ2-7	CASSLDVGQGWEQYF	TGTGCCAGCAGCTTAGATGTCGGACAGGGTTGGGAGCAGTACTTC
few	TRBV15	TRBD1	TRBJ1-5	CATSQAGTGDQPQHF	TGTGCCACCAGCCAAGCCGGGACAGGGGACCAGCCCCAGCATTTT
-	TRBV18	TRBD1	TRBJ1-1	CASSRQGKNTEAFF	TGTGCCAGCTCACGACAGGGAAAGAACACTGAAGCTTTCTTT
many	TRBV29-1	-	TRBJ1-2	CSVLQEVHTF	TGCAGCGTCCTGCAGGAGGTCCATACCTTC
-	TRBV7-8	-	TRBJ2-7	CASSRWVSYEQYF	TGTGCCAGCAGCCGGTGGGTGTCCTACGAGCAGTACTTC
-	TRBV29-1	-	TRBJ1-1	CSVEEDGYNEAFF	TGCAGCGTTGAAGAGGACGGCTATAATGAAGCTTTCTTT
many	TRBV12-3/TRBV12-4	-	TRBJ1-5	CASSLTDGQPQHF	TGTGCCAGCAGTTTAACGGATGGTCAGCCCCAGCATTTT
many	TRBV7-6	-	TRBJ2-5	CASSFPDSLGTQYF	TGTGCCAGCAGCTTTCCTGACAGTCTCGGAACCCAGTACTTC
many	TRBV29-1	-	TRBJ2-7	CSASNRDSYYEQYF	TGCAGCGCCTCTAACCGGGACTCATACTACGAGCAGTACTTC
-	TRBV20-1	-	TRBJ1-2	CSAREPPGDDGYTF	TGCAGTGCTAGAGAACCTCCCGGGGACGATGGCTACACCTTC
once	TRBV29-1	-	TRBJ2-1	CSVTSGDSNSYEQFF	TGCAGCGTTACGTCAGGGGACTCAAACTCCTACGAGCAGTTCTTC
-	TRBV5-1	-	TRBJ1-4	CASSTGHLSTNEKLFF	TGCGCCAGCAGCACTGGACACCTGTCAACTAATGAAAAACTGTTTTTT
few	TRBV10-3	-	TRBJ1-5	CAISENSSNQPQHF	TGTGCCATCAGTGAGAACAGTAGCAATCAGCCCCAGCATTTT
-	TRBV7-9	TRBD1	TRBJ2-7	CASSHRGQGIYEQYF	TGTGCCAGCAGCCATAGGGGACAGGGGATCTACGAGCAGTACTTC
-	TRBV12-3/TRBV12-4	-	TRBJ1-2	CASSLLREGDYGYTF	TGTGCCAGCAGTTTACTTCGGGAGGGGGACTATGGCTACACCTTC
-	TRBV28	-	TRBJ1-5	CASSWRGPQHF	TGTGCCAGCAGTTGGCGGGGGCCCCAGCATTTT
many	TRBV24-1	-	TRBJ1-5	CATSDLRADQPQHF	TGTGCCACCAGTGATTTACGGGCGGATCAGCCCCAGCATTTT
few	TRBV7-2	TRBD2	TRBJ2-2	CASSLAPRTSGSSGELFF	TGTGCCAGCAGCTTAGCGCCCAGGACTAGCGGGAGTTCCGGGGAGCTGTTTTTT
few	TRBV20-1	TRBD1	TRBJ2-7	CSATFDRVYEQYF	TGCAGTGCTACCTTCGACAGGGTCTACGAGCAGTACTTC
-	TRBV15	-	TRBJ1-5	CATGEAYQPQHF	TGTGCCACCGGGGAGGCGTATCAGCCCCAGCATTTT
many	TRBV7-9	TRBD1	TRBJ2-7	CASSSWDRVEQYF	TGTGCCAGCAGCTCTTGGGACAGGGTCGAGCAGTACTTC
-	TRBV2	TRBD1	TRBJ2-5	CASRKTGGGETQYF	TGTGCCAGCAGAAAGACAGGGGGCGGAGAGACCCAGTACTTC
-	TRBV24-1	-	TRBJ2-6	CATSDSRQGANVLTF	TGTGCCACCAGTGATTCAAGACAGGGGGCCAACGTCCTGACTTTC
-	TRBV7-8	-	TRBJ2-6	CASSSGVVHSGANVLTF	TGTGCCAGCAGCTCGGGGGTCGTCCACTCTGGGGCCAACGTCCTGACTTTC
many	TRBV6-5	TRBD1	TRBJ2-6	CASRGDWGTGLSGANVLTF	TGTGCCAGCAGGGGGGATTGGGGGACAGGTCTCTCTGGGGCCAACGTCCTGACTTTC
-	TRBV20-1	-	TRBJ2-3	CSARGGTSTDTQYF	TGCAGTGCTAGAGGGGGGACTAGCACAGATACGCAGTATTTT
few	TRBV7-9	-	TRBJ2-7	CASSLAEVPPYEQYF	TGTGCCAGCAGCTTGGCTGAAGTTCCCCCCTACGAGCAGTACTTC
-	TRBV5-6	-	TRBJ1-4	CASSQVEGGATNEKLFF	TGTGCCAGCAGCCAAGTCGAGGGGGGAGCAACTAATGAAAAACTGTTTTTT
many	TRBV19	-	TRBJ1-2	CASRPSTDPYGYTF	TGTGCCAGTAGACCTTCGACAGATCCCTATGGCTACACCTTC
-	TRBV6-5	-	TRBJ1-2	CASSYTGLNYGYTF	TGTGCCAGCAGTTACACGGGTTTGAACTATGGCTACACCTTC
-	TRBV12-3/TRBV12-4	TRBD2	TRBJ2-7	CASSLVRTSAEQYF	TGTGCCAGCAGTTTAGTCAGGACTAGCGCCGAGCAGTACTTC
-	TRBV6-2/TRBV6-3	TRBD2	TRBJ2-2	CASQESGRTGELFF	TGTGCCAGCCAAGAGAGCGGGAGGACCGGGGAGCTGTTTTTT
many	TRBV5-8	TRBD1	TRBJ1-1	CATRTGMNTEAFF	TGTGCCACCCGGACAGGGATGAACACTGAAGCTTTCTTT
once	TRBV7-9	-	TRBJ1-3	CASSDASRRDSGNTIYF	TGTGCCAGCAGCGACGCATCTCGACGGGACTCTGGAAACACCATATATTTT
-	TRBV12-3/TRBV12-4	-	TRBJ2-2	CASRPGVGNTGELFF	TGTGCCAGCAGACCGGGCGTGGGAAACACCGGGGAGCTGTTTTTT
-	TRBV6-1	-	TRBJ2-5	CAATGTETWETQYF	TGTGCCGCAACCGGGACGGAGACCTGGGAGACCCAGTACTTC
-	TRBV5-4	-	TRBJ2-5	CASTRPLPGSGTQYF	TGTGCCAGCACCCGACCCTTACCGGGGTCAGGGACCCAGTACTTC
once	TRBV7-2	-	TRBJ1-4	CASSRRVGEKLFF	TGTGCCAGCAGCCGCCGGGTGGGTGAAAAACTGTTTTTT
few	TRBV4-3	TRBD1	TRBJ1-1	CASSQDRGTGPNTKAFF	TGCGCCAGCAGCCAAGATCGGGGGACAGGACCGAACACTAAAGCTTTCTTT
few	TRBV15	-	TRBJ2-5	CATSRVRRSETQYF	TGTGCCACCAGCAGAGTTAGGCGTAGTGAGACCCAGTACTTC
few	TRBV29-1	-	TRBJ2-7	CSVEGVWGVAYEQYF	TGCAGCGTTGAAGGTGTATGGGGAGTAGCCTACGAGCAGTACTTC
many	TRBV11-2	-	TRBJ2-7	CASSLGTDYEQYF	TGTGCCAGCAGCTTAGGGACAGACTACGAGCAGTACTTC
-	TRBV11-3	-	TRBJ2-5	CASSAGDAQETQYF	TGTGCCAGCAGCGCGGGTGATGCCCAAGAGACCCAGTACTTC
-	TRBV10-3	TRBD1	TRBJ1-1	CAISESKQGANGTEAFF	TGTGCCATCAGTGAGTCGAAACAGGGGGCTAATGGCACTGAAGCTTTCTTT
-	TRBV29-1	TRBD1	TRBJ1-5	CSVWGTTGGDAEHF	TGCAGCGTTTGGGGAACTACAGGGGGCGACGCGGAGCATTTT
many	TRBV27	-	TRBJ1-1	CASSYEGDTEAFF	TGTGCCAGCAGTTACGAGGGCGACACTGAAGCTTTCTTT